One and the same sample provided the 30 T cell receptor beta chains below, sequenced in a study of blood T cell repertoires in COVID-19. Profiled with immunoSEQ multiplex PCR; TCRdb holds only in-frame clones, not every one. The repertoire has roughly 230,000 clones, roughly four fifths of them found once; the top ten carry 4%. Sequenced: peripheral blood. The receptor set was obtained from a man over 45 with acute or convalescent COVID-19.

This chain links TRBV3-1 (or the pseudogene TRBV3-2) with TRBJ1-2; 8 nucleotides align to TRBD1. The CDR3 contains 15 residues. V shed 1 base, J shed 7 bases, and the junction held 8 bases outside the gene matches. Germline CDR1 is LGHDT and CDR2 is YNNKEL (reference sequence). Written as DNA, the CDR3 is TGTGCCAGCAGCCAAGGATCGACAGGGGAGGGTGGCTACACCTTC. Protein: CASSQGSTGEGGYTF.

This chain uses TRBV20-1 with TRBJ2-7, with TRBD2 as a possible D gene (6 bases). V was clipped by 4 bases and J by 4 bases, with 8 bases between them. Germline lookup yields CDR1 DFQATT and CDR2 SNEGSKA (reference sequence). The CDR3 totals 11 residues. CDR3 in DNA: TGCAGTGCTATACTAGCTTACGAGCAGTACTTC. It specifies CSAILAYEQYF.

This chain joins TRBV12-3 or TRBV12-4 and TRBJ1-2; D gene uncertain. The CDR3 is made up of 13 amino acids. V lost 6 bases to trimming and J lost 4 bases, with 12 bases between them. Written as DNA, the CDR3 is TGTGCCAGCAGCCGACCAGGAATCTATGGCTACACCTTC. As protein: CASSRPGIYGYTF.

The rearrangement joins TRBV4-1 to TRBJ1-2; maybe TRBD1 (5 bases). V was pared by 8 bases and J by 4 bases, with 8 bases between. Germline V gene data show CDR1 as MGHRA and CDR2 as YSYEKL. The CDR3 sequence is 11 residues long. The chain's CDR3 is CASGASYGYTF. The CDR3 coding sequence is TGCGCCAGCGGGGCTTCCTATGGCTACACCTTC.

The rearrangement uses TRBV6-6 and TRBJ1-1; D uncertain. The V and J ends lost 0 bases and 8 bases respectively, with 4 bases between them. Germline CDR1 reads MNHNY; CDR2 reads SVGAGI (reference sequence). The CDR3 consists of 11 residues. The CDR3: CASSYSSEAFF. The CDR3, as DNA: TGTGCCAGCAGTTACTCGTCGGAAGCTTTCTTT.

In nucleotides, the CDR3 is TGTGCCAGCAGTTTAATACAGGGAAGAAATGGCTACACCTTC. Its protein product is CASSLIQGRNGYTF. J is TRBJ1-2 and V is TRBV28; tentative D call: TRBD1 (6 bases). The ends were cut back, 2 bases at V and 6 bases at J, with 13 bases in the middle. Germline V lookup: CDR1 MDHEN, CDR2 SYDVKM. The CDR3 consists of 14 residues.

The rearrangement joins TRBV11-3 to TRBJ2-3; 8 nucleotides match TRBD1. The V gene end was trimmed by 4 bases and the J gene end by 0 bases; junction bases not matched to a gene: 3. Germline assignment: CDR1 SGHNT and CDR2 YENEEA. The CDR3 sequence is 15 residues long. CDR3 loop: CASSSGQGSTDTQYF. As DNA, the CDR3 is TGTGCCAGCAGCTCAGGACAGGGAAGCACAGATACGCAGTATTTT.

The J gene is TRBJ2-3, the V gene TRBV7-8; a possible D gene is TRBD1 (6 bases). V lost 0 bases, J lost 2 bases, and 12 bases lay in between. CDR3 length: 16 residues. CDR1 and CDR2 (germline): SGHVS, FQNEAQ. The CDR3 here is CASSLAHRVPTDTQYF. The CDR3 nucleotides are TGTGCCAGCAGCTTAGCGCACAGGGTCCCCACAGATACGCAGTATTTT.

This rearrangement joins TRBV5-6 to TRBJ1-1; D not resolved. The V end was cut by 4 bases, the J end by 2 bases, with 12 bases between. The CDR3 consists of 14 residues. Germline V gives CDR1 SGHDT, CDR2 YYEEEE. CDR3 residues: CASSKLQSNTEAFF. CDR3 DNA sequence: TGTGCCAGCAGCAAGTTACAGTCTAACACTGAAGCTTTCTTT.

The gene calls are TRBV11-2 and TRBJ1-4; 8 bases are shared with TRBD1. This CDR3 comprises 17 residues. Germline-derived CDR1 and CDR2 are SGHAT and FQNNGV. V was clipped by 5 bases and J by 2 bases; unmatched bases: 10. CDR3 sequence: CASSRILQGATNEKLFF. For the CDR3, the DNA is TGTGCCAGCAGCCGAATTCTCCAGGGGGCTACTAATGAAAAACTGTTTTTT.

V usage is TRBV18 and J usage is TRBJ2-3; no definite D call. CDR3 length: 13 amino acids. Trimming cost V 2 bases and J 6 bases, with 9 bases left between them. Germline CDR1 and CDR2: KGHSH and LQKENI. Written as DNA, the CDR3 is TGTGCCAGCTCACCAATTCCCCCGGATACGCAGTATTTT. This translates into CASSPIPPDTQYF.

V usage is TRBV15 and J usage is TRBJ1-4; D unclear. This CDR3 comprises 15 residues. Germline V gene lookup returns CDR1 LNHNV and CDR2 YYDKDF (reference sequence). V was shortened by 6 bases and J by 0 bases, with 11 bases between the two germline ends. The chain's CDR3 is CATSLGAATNEKLFF. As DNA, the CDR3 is TGTGCCACCAGTTTAGGAGCCGCAACTAATGAAAAACTGTTTTTT. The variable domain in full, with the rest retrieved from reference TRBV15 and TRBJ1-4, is DAMVIQNPRYQVTQFGKPVTLSCSQTLNHNVMYWYQQKSSQAPKLLFHYYDKDFNNEADTPDNFQSRRPNTSFCFLDIRSPGLGDTAMYLCATSLGAATNEKLFFGSGTQLSVL.

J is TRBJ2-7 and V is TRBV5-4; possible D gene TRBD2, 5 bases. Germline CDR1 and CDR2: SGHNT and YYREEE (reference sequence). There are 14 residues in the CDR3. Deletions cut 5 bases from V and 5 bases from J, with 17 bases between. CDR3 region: CASSEDWGFDEQYF. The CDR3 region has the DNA TGTGCCAGCAGTGAGGACTGGGGATTCGACGAGCAGTACTTC.

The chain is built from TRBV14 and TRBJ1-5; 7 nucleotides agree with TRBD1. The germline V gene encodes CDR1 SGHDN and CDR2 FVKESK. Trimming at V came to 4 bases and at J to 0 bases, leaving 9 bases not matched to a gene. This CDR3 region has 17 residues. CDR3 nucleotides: TGTGCCAGCAGCCCAGGGGGGCGGACAGATAGCAATCAGCCCCAGCATTTT. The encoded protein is CASSPGGRTDSNQPQHF. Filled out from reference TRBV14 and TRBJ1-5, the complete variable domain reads EAGVTQFPSHSVIEKGQTVTLRCDPISGHDNLYWYRRVMGKEIKFLLHFVKESKQDESGMPNNRFLAERTGGTYSTLKVQPAELEDSGVYFCASSPGGRTDSNQPQHFGDGTRLSIL.

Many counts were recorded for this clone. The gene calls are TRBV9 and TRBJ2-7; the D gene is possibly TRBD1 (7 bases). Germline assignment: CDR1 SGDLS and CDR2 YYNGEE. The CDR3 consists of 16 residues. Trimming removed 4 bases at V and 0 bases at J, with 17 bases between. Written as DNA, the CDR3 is TGTGCCAGCAGCTCCAGCAGGGGGGCGGGCTCCTACGAGCAGTACTTC. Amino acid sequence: CASSSSRGAGSYEQYF. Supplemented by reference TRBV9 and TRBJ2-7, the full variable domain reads DSGVTQTPKHLITATGQRVTLRCSPRSGDLSVYWYQQSLDQGLQFLIQYYNGEERAKGNILERFSAQQFPDLHSELNLSSLELGDSALYFCASSSSRGAGSYEQYFGPGTRLTVT.

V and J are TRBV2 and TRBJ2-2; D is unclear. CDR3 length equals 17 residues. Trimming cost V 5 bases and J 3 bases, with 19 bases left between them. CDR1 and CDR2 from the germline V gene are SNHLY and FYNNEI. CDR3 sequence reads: CASSPTDLARDTGELFF. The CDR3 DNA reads TGTGCCAGCAGTCCCACGGATCTGGCCCGGGACACCGGGGAGCTGTTTTTT.

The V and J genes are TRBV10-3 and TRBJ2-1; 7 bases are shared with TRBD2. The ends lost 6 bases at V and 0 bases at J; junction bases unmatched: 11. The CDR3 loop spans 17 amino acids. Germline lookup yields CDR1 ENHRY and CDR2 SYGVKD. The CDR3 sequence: CAISVRGEGLSYNEQFF. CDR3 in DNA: TGTGCCATCAGCGTCCGGGGGGAGGGTCTCTCCTACAATGAGCAGTTCTTC.

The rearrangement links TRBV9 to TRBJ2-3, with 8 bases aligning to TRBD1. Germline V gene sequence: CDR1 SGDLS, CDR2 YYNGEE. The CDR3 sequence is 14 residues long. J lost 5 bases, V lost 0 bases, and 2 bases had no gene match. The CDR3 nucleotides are TGTGCCAGCAGCGTAGCACAGGGGGTAGATACGCAGTATTTT. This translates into CASSVAQGVDTQYF.

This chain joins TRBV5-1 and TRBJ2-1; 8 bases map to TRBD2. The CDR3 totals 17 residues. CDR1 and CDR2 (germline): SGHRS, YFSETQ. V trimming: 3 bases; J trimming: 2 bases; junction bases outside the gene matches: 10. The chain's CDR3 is CASSSYSGADTYNEQFF. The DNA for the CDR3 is TGCGCCAGCAGCTCTTATAGCGGGGCAGATACCTACAATGAGCAGTTCTTC.

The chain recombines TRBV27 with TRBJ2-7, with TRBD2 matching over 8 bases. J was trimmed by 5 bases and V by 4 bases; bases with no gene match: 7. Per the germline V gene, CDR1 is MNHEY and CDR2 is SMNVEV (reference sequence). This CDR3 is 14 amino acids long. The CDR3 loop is CASSSSGRVDEQYF. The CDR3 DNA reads TGTGCCAGCAGTTCCAGCGGGAGAGTCGACGAGCAGTACTTC.

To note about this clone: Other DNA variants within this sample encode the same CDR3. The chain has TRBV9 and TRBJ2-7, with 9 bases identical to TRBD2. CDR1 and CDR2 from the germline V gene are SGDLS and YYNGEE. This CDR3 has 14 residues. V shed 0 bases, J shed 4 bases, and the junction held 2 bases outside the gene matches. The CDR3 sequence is CASSVGLAAYEQYF. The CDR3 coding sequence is TGTGCCAGCAGCGTAGGACTAGCGGCTTACGAGCAGTACTTC.

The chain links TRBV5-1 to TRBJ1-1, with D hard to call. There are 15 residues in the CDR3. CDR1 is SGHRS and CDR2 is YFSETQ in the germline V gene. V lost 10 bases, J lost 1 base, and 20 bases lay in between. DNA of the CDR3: TGCGCCGCTCGGGAGGACTCCGGTACGAACACTGAAGCTTTCTTT. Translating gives CAAREDSGTNTEAFF.

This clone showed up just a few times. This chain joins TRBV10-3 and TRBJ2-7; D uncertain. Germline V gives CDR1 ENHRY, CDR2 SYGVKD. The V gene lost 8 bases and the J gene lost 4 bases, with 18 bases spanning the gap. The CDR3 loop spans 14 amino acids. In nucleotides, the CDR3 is TGTGCCATCGGGTCGGAGCCCCAATTTTACGAGCAGTACTTC. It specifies CAIGSEPQFYEQYF.

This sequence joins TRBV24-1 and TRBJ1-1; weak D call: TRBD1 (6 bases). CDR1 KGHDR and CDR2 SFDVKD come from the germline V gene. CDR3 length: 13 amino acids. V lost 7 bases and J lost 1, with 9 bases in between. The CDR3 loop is CATRQGGNTEAFF. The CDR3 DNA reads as TGTGCCACCAGACAGGGCGGGAACACTGAAGCTTTCTTT.

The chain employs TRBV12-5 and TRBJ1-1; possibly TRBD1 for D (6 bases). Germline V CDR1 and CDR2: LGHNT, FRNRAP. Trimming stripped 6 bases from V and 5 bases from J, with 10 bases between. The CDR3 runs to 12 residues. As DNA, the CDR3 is TGTGCTAGTGGAAAAGGGGGAACTGAAGCTTTCTTT. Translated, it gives CASGKGGTEAFF.

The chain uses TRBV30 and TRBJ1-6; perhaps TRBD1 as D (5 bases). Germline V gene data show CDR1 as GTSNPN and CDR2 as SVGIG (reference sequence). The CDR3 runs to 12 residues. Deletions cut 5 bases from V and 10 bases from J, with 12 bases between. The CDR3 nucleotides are TGTGCCTGGGGGACTCCGTACTCACCCCTCCACTTT. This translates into CAWGTPYSPLHF.

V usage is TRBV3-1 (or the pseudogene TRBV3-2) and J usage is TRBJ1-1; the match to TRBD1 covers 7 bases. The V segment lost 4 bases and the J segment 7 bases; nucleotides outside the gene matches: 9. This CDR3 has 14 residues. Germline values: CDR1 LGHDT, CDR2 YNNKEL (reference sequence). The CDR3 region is CASSRLGGAGEAFF. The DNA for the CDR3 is TGTGCCAGCAGCCGCCTAGGGGGCGCGGGTGAAGCTTTCTTT.

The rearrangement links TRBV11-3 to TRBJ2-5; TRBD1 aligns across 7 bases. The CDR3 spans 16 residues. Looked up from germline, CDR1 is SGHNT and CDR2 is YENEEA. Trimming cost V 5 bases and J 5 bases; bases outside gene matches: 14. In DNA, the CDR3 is TGTGCCAGCAGCACCTTCACAGGGGAGTTTGCGGAGACCCAGTACTTC. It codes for CASSTFTGEFAETQYF.

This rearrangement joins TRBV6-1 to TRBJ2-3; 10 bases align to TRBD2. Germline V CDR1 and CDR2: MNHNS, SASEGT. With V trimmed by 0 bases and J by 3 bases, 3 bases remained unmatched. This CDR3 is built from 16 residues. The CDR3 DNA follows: TGTGCCAGCAGTGAAGCGGCTAGCGGGGGTACAGATACGCAGTATTTT. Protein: CASSEAASGGTDTQYF.

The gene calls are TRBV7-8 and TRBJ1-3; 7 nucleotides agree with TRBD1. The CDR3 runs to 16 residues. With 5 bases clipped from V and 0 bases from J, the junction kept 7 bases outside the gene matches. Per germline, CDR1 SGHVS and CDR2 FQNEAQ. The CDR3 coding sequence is TGTGCCAGCAGCCCTCCGGGACAGAGCTCTGGAAACACCATATATTTT. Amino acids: CASSPPGQSSGNTIYF.